The next 22 T cell receptor beta chains were all read from a single sample in a study of shared clonotypes between healthy human individuals. Profiling relied on immunoSEQ multiplex PCR, and the TCRdb table lists in-frame clones only, not all of them. The sample lists approximately 500,000 clones, 90% to 96% seen once, with under 0.06% in the top ten. Sequencing was carried out using naive CD4+ T cells sorted from blood. Subset specified: CD45RA+ positively selected. The receptors were sampled from a woman in her twenties or thirties in good health.

The genes are TRBV15 and TRBJ2-1, with TRBD2 identical over 7 bases. CDR3 length: 17 amino acids. V lost 3 bases to trimming and J lost 7 bases; unmatched junction nucleotides: 15. Germline V gene data show CDR1 as LNHNV and CDR2 as YYDKDF (reference sequence). The CDR3 spells CATSRLLGTIWGNEQFF. The DNA for the CDR3 is TGTGCCACCAGCAGGTTACTTGGGACTATCTGGGGGAATGAGCAGTTCTTC. Looking up the rest from reference TRBV15 and TRBJ2-1 gives the full variable domain: DAMVIQNPRYQVTQFGKPVTLSCSQTLNHNVMYWYQQKSSQAPKLLFHYYDKDFNNEADTPDNFQSRRPNTSFCFLDIRSPGLGDTAMYLCATSRLLGTIWGNEQFFGPGTRLTVL.

This sequence joins TRBV5-1 and TRBJ2-1, with 7 bases identical to TRBD2. CDR3 size: 15 residues. The V and J ends lost 4 bases and 8 bases, in that order; junction bases with no gene match: 12. CDR1 SGHRS and CDR2 YFSETQ come from the germline V gene. CDR3 in amino acids: CASSPQGGSYYEQFF. CDR3 nucleotides: TGCGCCAGCAGCCCCCAGGGCGGGAGTTATTATGAGCAGTTCTTC.

The genes are TRBV2 and TRBJ2-2; D call uncertain. The length of the CDR3 is 13 residues. Trimming removed 6 bases at V and 6 bases at J, with 11 bases between. Germline V lookup: CDR1 SNHLY, CDR2 FYNNEI. The CDR3 sequence is CASRPGNAGELFF. Here the CDR3 DNA reads TGTGCCAGCAGACCCGGAAACGCCGGGGAGCTGTTTTTT. Looking up the rest from reference TRBV2 and TRBJ2-2 gives the full variable domain: EPEVTQTPSHQVTQMGQEVILRCVPISNHLYFYWYRQILGQKVEFLVSFYNNEISEKSEIFDDQFSVERPDGSNFTLKIRSTKLEDSAMYFCASRPGNAGELFFGEGSRLTVL.

This chain links TRBV15 with TRBJ2-7; D gene ambiguous. This CDR3 comprises 14 residues. The ends were cut back, 0 bases at V and 1 base at J, with 7 bases in the middle. Germline loops: CDR1 LNHNV, CDR2 YYDKDF (reference sequence). The CDR3 DNA follows: TGTGCCACCAGCAGAGATCAGCTTTCCTACGAGCAGTACTTC. This sequence encodes CATSRDQLSYEQYF. Based on the CDR3 plus reference TRBV15 and TRBJ2-7, the full variable domain is DAMVIQNPRYQVTQFGKPVTLSCSQTLNHNVMYWYQQKSSQAPKLLFHYYDKDFNNEADTPDNFQSRRPNTSFCFLDIRSPGLGDTAMYLCATSRDQLSYEQYFGPGTRLTVT.

The V call is TRBV4-2, the J call TRBJ2-6; 9 nucleotides line up with TRBD1. The CDR3 is made up of 14 amino acids. Germline V gene sequence: CDR1 LGHNA, CDR2 YNFKEQ. Trimming cost V 4 bases and J 7 bases; bases outside gene matches: 2. The CDR3 loop is CASSPGQGANVLTF. In DNA form, the CDR3 reads TGTGCCAGCAGCCCGGGACAGGGAGCCAACGTCCTGACTTTC.

The chain has TRBV9 and TRBJ2-7; D assignment may be TRBD1 or TRBD2 (5 bases each). V lost 4 bases to trimming and J lost 5 bases, with 19 bases between them. The CDR3 is made up of 15 amino acids. CDR1 is SGDLS, CDR2 YYNGEE, per germline. The CDR3 sequence: CASSRRGTIFDEQYF. Written as DNA, the CDR3 is TGTGCCAGCAGCCGCAGAGGGACGATTTTTGACGAGCAGTACTTC.

The V gene is TRBV10-3, the J gene TRBJ2-5; D ambiguous. V dropped 4 bases and J dropped 1 base, with 13 bases sitting between them. Germline V gives CDR1 ENHRY, CDR2 SYGVKD. The CDR3 has 15 amino acids. CDR3 protein: CAISVGMGSQETQYF. The CDR3 bases are TGTGCCATCAGTGTAGGAATGGGCAGCCAAGAGACCCAGTACTTC.

The chain has TRBV19 and TRBJ1-4; D not certain. V lost 3 bases, J lost 10 bases, and 15 bases lay in between. This CDR3 spans 14 amino acids. The germline V gene encodes CDR1 LNHDA and CDR2 SQIVND (reference sequence). The CDR3 region has the DNA TGTGCCAGTAGTATCCCCTCGGGGTTCGGAAAACTGTTTTTT. Encoded protein: CASSIPSGFGKLFF.

The chain carries TRBV28 and TRBJ1-6; D gene ambiguous. The CDR3 totals 13 residues. Germline V lookup: CDR1 MDHEN, CDR2 SYDVKM. Trimming removed 5 bases from V and 6 bases from J, with 8 bases in between. CDR3 protein: CASSRALNSPLHF. In DNA form, the CDR3 reads TGTGCCAGCAGTAGGGCCCTTAATTCACCCCTCCACTTT.

This clone has a single count. The CDR3 region has the DNA TGCGCCAGCAGCCCCCTCGACAGGGGCGGAAACACCATATATTTT. It specifies CASSPLDRGGNTIYF. This chain joins TRBV5-1 and TRBJ1-3; 8 bases align to TRBD1. This CDR3 comprises 15 residues. V was clipped by 4 bases and J by 4 bases; unmatched bases: 7. CDR1 is SGHRS and CDR2 is YFSETQ in the germline V gene.

This clone was seen just once. J is TRBJ1-5 and V is TRBV10-3; no definite D call. Trimming pared 3 bases from V and 11 bases from J, leaving 11 bases between. This CDR3 is 12 amino acids long. Germline V lookup: CDR1 ENHRY, CDR2 SYGVKD. The CDR3 DNA reads as TGTGCCATCAGTGACTCCGGCCAGGCCCAGCATTTT. The encoded protein is CAISDSGQAQHF.

This chain connects TRBV7-9 to TRBJ1-1; weak D call: TRBD1 (6 bases). The germline V gene encodes CDR1 SEHNR and CDR2 FQNEAQ (reference sequence). Trimming stripped 2 bases from V and 6 bases from J, with 13 bases between. The CDR3 extends over 14 amino acids. The DNA for the CDR3 is TGTGCCAGCAGCTTACGTCAGGGGATGTCTGAAGCTTTCTTT. Protein sequence: CASSLRQGMSEAFF.

This chain links TRBV11-2 with TRBJ2-7, with D perhaps matching TRBD1 or TRBD2 (6 bases each). Trimming removed 5 bases from V and 1 base from J, with 12 bases in between. The CDR3 has 14 residues. The V gene's germline CDR1 is SGHAT and CDR2 FQNNGV. CDR3 DNA: TGTGCCAGCAGCCTACAGGGAGGTTCCTACGAGCAGTACTTC. This gives the protein CASSLQGGSYEQYF. Combining the CDR3 with reference TRBV11-2 and TRBJ2-7 gives the whole variable domain EAGVAQSPRYKIIEKRQSVAFWCNPISGHATLYWYQQILGQGPKLLIQFQNNGVVDDSQLPKDRFSAERLKGVDSTLKIQPAKLEDSAVYLCASSLQGGSYEQYFGPGTRLTVT.

The J gene is TRBJ2-7, the V gene TRBV27; D possibly matches TRBD1 or TRBD2 (5 bases each). CDR1 is MNHEY and CDR2 is SMNVEV in the germline V gene (reference sequence). The CDR3 sequence is 14 residues long. Between the trimmed V and J ends, which lost 6 bases and 7 bases, there was a span of 19 bases. The CDR3 DNA is TGTGCCAGCAGATCCGCCAGGGAGTCGGTTGAGCAGTACTTC. Its translation: CASRSARESVEQYF.

J is TRBJ2-3 and V is TRBV6-4; 9 nucleotides agree with TRBD2. From germline, CDR1 is MRHNA and CDR2 SNTAGT. J gave up 6 bases and V 4 bases, and 14 bases lay outside the gene matches. This CDR3 has 17 residues. CDR3 coding DNA: TGTGCCAGCAGTGTTGCGGGAGGGCCATTGGATATCGATACGCAGTATTTT. Its translation is CASSVAGGPLDIDTQYF.

This clone was recorded once. This chain connects TRBV5-1 to TRBJ2-5; 8 bases are a match to TRBD1. The end of the DNA aligns better with TRBJ2-7, so the J call may be wrong. Germline V gene data show CDR1 as SGHRS and CDR2 as YFSETQ. The CDR3 is made up of 12 amino acids. DNA of the CDR3: TGCGCCAGCAGACTAGACAGGGGCGAGCAGTACTTC. This encodes CASRLDRGEQYF.

V gene TRBV4-1 combines with J gene TRBJ2-3; a possible D gene is TRBD2 (6 bases). Germline V gene lookup returns CDR1 MGHRA and CDR2 YSYEKL. CDR3 size: 16 residues. The V end lost 1 base, the J end lost 4 bases, and 15 bases lay between the germline ends. CDR3 protein: CASSQVRRERADTQYF. The CDR3 region has the DNA TGCGCCAGCAGCCAAGTTCGGCGGGAAAGGGCAGATACGCAGTATTTT.

The CDR3 protein is CASIPPGQGRNSNQPQHF. The CDR3 DNA reads TGCGCCAGCATTCCTCCGGGACAGGGAAGAAATAGCAATCAGCCCCAGCATTTT. The rearrangement uses TRBV10-1 and TRBJ1-5; 9 bases align to TRBD1. The CDR3 is made up of 18 amino acids. The V and J ends lost 7 bases and 0 bases, in that order; junction bases with no gene match: 13. The germline gives CDR1 WNHNN, CDR2 SYGVQD (reference sequence).

This clone was found once. The V call is TRBV28, the J call TRBJ2-7; D ambiguous. Germline V gene lookup returns CDR1 MDHEN and CDR2 SYDVKM. This CDR3 spans 11 amino acids. Trimming pared 8 bases from V and 9 bases from J, leaving 14 bases between. The CDR3 bases are TGTGCCAGCGCGGACCCCTTCCGGCAGTACTTC. Encoded protein: CASADPFRQYF. Drawing the rest from reference TRBV28 and TRBJ2-7, the complete variable domain is DVKVTQSSRYLVKRTGEKVFLECVQDMDHENMFWYRQDPGLGLRLIYFSYDVKMKEKGDIPEGYSVSREKKERFSLILESASTNQTSMYLCASADPFRQYFGPGTRLTVT.

V usage is TRBV6-4 and J usage is TRBJ2-1; no definite D call. The CDR3 consists of 9 residues. V lost 6 bases, J lost 8 bases, and 2 bases lay in between. From germline, CDR1 is MRHNA and CDR2 SNTAGT. Written as DNA, the CDR3 is TGTGCCAGCAGAGATGAGCAGTTCTTC. The encoded protein is CASRDEQFF.

The chain uses TRBV7-9 and TRBJ2-3; TRBD1 agrees at 8 bases. V gave up 5 bases and J gave up 3 bases; unmatched junction bases: 4. There are 14 residues in the CDR3. CDR1 is SEHNR, CDR2 FQNEAQ, per germline (reference sequence). Here the CDR3 DNA reads TGTGCCAGCAGCCCAGGGGGCGGAACAGATACGCAGTATTTT. Its translation: CASSPGGGTDTQYF.

The chain couples TRBV6-5 to TRBJ2-1; D is perhaps TRBD1 or TRBD2 (6 bases each). The CDR3 extends over 14 amino acids. V dropped 2 bases and J dropped 2 bases, with 7 bases sitting between them. CDR1 MNHEY and CDR2 SVGAGI come from the germline V gene. The CDR3 loop reads CASSYRGPYNEQFF. CDR3 coding DNA: TGTGCCAGCAGTTACCGGGGGCCCTACAATGAGCAGTTCTTC.